This entry features one TCR beta chain sequence. Random-hexamer reverse transcription was applied to about 0.45 to 1 ug RNA. With immunoSEQ multiplex PCR, TCR beta CDR3 was amplified across 54 Vbeta and 13 Jbeta. TCRdb redid the calling of the immunoSEQ multiplex PCR reads with MiXCR, one entry per CDR3 protein. The sample lists over 350,000 distinct CDR3 sequences, more than 70% occurring once. The sample comes from a study of CD8 T cells in Susac syndrome. The CDR3 is made up of 16 amino acids. V lost 4 bases and J lost 3; bases outside the gene matches: 8. CD8+ and CD4+ T cells taken from blood had their TCR beta sequenced.

The chain recombines TRBV12-3 or TRBV12-4 with TRBJ2-2, with TRBD2 matching 7 bases. The sample taken for sequencing was CD8+ T cells from PBMCs. The receptor was isolated from a human donor with multiple sclerosis. The CDR3 protein is CASSSLLAEYTGELFF. The DNA of the CDR3 is TGTGCCAGCAGTTCCCTCCTAGCGGAATACACCGGGGAGCTGTTTTTT.